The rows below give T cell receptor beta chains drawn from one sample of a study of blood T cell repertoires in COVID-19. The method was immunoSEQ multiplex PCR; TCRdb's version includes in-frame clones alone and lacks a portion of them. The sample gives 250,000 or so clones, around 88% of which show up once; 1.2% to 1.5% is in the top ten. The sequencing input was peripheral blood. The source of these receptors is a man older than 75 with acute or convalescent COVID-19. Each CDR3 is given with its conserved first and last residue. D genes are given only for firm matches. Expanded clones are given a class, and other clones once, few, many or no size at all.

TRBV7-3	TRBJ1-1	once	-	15	TGTGCCAGCAGCTTAACGGGGCAGGGTGTCACTGAAGCTTTCTTT	CASSLTGQGVTEAFF
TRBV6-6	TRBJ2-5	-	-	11	TGTGCCAGCACCATCAAAGAGACCCAGTACTTC	CASTIKETQYF
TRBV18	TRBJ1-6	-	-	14	TGTGCCAGCTCACCACTACAAGCGGATTCACCCCTCCACTTT	CASSPLQADSPLHF
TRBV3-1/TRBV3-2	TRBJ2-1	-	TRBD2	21	TGTGCCAGCAGCCCTCATTTTGGAGCTAGCGGGGGGAAACTCTCCTACAATGAGCAGTTCTTC	CASSPHFGASGGKLSYNEQFF
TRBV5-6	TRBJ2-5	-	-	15	TGTGCCAGCAGCCTTCCGTCCCGGGGGGCAGAGACCCAGTACTTC	CASSLPSRGAETQYF
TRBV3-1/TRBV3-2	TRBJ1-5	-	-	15	TGTGCCAGCAGCCCTGGGGCCTCCAGCAATCAGCCCCAGCATTTT	CASSPGASSNQPQHF
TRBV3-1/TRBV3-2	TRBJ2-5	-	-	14	TGTGCCAGCAGCGATGGGACTTCCTCGGAGACCCAGTACTTC	CASSDGTSSETQYF
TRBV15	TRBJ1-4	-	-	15	TGTGCCACCAGCAGAGATGGGCAGCCTAATGAAAAACTGTTTTTT	CATSRDGQPNEKLFF
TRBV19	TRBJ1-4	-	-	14	TGTGCCAGTACTCCTGTTGGGGCTAAAGAAAAACTGTTTTTT	CASTPVGAKEKLFF
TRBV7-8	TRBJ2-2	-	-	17	TGTGCCAGCAGCAATCGACAGAGCCCCCTTTACACCGGGGAGCTGTTTTTT	CASSNRQSPLYTGELFF
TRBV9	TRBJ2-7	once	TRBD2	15	TGTGCCAGCAGCGCCGGGGGAGGCGGGGGCTACGAGCAGTACTTC	CASSAGGGGGYEQYF
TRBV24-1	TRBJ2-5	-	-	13	TGTGCCACCAGTGAGACCGTATCGGGGACCCAGTACTTC	CATSETVSGTQYF
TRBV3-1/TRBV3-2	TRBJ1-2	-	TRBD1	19	TGTGCCAGCAGCCCCCACCCCGGACCGGACAGGGGGCTTATCTATGGCTACACCTTC	CASSPHPGPDRGLIYGYTF
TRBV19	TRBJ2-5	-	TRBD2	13	TGTGCCAGTAGAACGGGGGGCCAAGAGACCCAGTACTTC	CASRTGGQETQYF
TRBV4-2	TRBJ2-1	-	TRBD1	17	TGTGCCAGCAGCCTCGGAAGTGGGGACAGGGGCTACAATGAGCAGTTCTTC	CASSLGSGDRGYNEQFF
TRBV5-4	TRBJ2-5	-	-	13	TGTGCCAGCAGCCTGGGACAAGAAGAGACCCAGTACTTC	CASSLGQEETQYF
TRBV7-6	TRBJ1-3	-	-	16	TGTGCCAGCAGCCGATATCTACAGGGATCTGGAAACACCATATATTTT	CASSRYLQGSGNTIYF
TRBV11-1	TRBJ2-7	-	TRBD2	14	TGTGCCAGCAGCTTAGGGACTAGCAGCTACGAGCAGTACTTC	CASSLGTSSYEQYF
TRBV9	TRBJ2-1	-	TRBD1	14	TGTGCCAGCAGCCAGAGACAGGGTAGCGATGAGCAGTTCTTC	CASSQRQGSDEQFF
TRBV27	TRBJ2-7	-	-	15	TGTGCCAGCAGGCTCCGGAGTGAACACAACCACGAGCAGTACTTC	CASRLRSEHNHEQYF
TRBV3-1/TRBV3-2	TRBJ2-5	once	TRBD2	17	TGTGCCAGCACCTCTCTCCGGGAGTGGGAGGGCCGCGAGACCCAGTACTTC	CASTSLREWEGRETQYF
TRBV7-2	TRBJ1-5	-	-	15	TGTGCCAGCAGCTTAGTTGCGGGGAGCAATCAGCCCCAGCATTTT	CASSLVAGSNQPQHF
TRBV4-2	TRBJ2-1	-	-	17	TGTGCCAGCAGCCACCACCTACAGGGAATGACACTCAATGAGCAGTTCTTC	CASSHHLQGMTLNEQFF
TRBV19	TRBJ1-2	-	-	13	TGTGCCAGTAGTGTCCGGAGGGCAGATGGCTACACCTTC	CASSVRRADGYTF
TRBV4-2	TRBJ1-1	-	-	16	TGTGCCAGCAGCCAAGATTTCACAGTGGGAGGGACTGAAGCTTTCTTT	CASSQDFTVGGTEAFF
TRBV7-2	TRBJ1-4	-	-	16	TGCGCCAGCAGCCCCGCGGAGCGAGCAGGCGGGGGAAAACTGTTTTTT	CASSPAERAGGGKLFF
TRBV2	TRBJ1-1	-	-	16	TGTGCCAGCAGTGGTAACGTGGGGCTATCATGGGCTGAAGCTTTCTTT	CASSGNVGLSWAEAFF
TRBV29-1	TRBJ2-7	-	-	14	TGCAGCGTTGTGGAAGTCCCCGGGGCCTACGAGCAGTACTTC	CSVVEVPGAYEQYF
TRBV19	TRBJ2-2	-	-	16	TGTGCCAGTAAGGGAGGCGGGGTCACGGGGACCGGGGAGCTGTTTTTT	CASKGGGVTGTGELFF
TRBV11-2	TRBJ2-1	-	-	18	TGTGCCAGCAGCTTAGTAGGTGGGGGCTTGAGCTCCTACAATGAGCAGTTCTTC	CASSLVGGGLSSYNEQFF
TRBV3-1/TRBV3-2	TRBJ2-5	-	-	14	TGTGCCAGCAGCCGTCGGGGGACCCAAGAGACCCAGTACTTC	CASSRRGTQETQYF
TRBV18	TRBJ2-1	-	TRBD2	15	TGTGCCAGCTCACCACCGGGACTAGGTAACAATGAGCAGTTCTTC	CASSPPGLGNNEQFF
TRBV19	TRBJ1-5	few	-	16	TGTGCCAGTAGTATTGAAGTCGGTAGAAGTAATCAGCCCCAGCATTTT	CASSIEVGRSNQPQHF
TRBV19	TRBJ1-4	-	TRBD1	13	TGTGCCACCTCGGGACAGGCGAATGAAAAACTGTTTTTT	CATSGQANEKLFF
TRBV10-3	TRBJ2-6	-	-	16	TGTGCCATCAGTGAGTCAAAGGAGGCTGGGGCCAACGTCCTGACTTTC	CAISESKEAGANVLTF
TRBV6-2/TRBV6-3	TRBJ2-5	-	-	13	TGTGCCAGCAGTACCCGACTGAGGGAGACCCAGTACTTC	CASSTRLRETQYF
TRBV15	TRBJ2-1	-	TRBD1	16	TGTGCCACCAGCAGAGAACGGGGTGACAGGGGCGATGAGCAGTTCTTC	CATSRERGDRGDEQFF
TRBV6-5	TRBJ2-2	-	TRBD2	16	TGTGCCAGCAGTTATTCTCTTGCGGGGGTTGCCGGGGAGCTGTTTTTT	CASSYSLAGVAGELFF
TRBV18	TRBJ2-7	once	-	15	TGTGCCAGCTCACCACGCTCTCCAGCGATGGACGAGCAGTACTTC	CASSPRSPAMDEQYF
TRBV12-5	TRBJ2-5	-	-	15	TGTGCTAGTGGTTTGGTAGGGGCCCCCCAAGAGACCCAGTACTTC	CASGLVGAPQETQYF
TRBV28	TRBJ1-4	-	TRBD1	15	TGTGCCAGCAGTTTTGGGACAGGGGGCGAAAGGAGGCTGTTTTTT	CASSFGTGGERRLFF
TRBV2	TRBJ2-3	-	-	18	TGTGCCAGCAGTGAGGGGCCCAAAGGGTTTGAGGTCACAGATACGCAGTATTTT	CASSEGPKGFEVTDTQYF
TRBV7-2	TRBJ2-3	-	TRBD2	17	TGTGCCAGCAGCCGTGAGAGGGCGGGAGCGGGCTCAGATACGCAGTATTTT	CASSRERAGAGSDTQYF
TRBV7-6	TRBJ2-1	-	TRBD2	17	TGTGCCAGCAGCTTAGCCCCTACTAGCGGGGGGGCCTTTGAGCAGTTCTTC	CASSLAPTSGGAFEQFF
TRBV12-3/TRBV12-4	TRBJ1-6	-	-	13	TGTGCCAGCAGTTCCCGGGGGGATTCACCCCTCCACTTT	CASSSRGDSPLHF
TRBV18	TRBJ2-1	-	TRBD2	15	TGTGCCAGCTCACCGGGACTAGGCCCCCGGGATGAGCAGTTCTTC	CASSPGLGPRDEQFF
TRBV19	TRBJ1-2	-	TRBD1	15	TGTGCCAGCCTAGGGGATGGGACAGGAGTCTATGGCTACACCTTC	CASLGDGTGVYGYTF
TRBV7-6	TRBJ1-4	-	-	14	TGTGCCAGCAGCGTAAGGGGATATAATGAAAAACTGTTTTTT	CASSVRGYNEKLFF
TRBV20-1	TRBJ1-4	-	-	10	TGCAGTGCCGAGGATGAAAAACTGTTTTTT	CSAEDEKLFF
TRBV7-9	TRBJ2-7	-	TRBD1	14	TGTGCCAGCAGCCCGGGACAGGCCAAGGGGGAGCAGTACTTC	CASSPGQAKGEQYF
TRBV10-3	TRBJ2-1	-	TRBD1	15	TGTGCCATCAGTGGGGACAGCAGCTCCTACAATGAGCAGTTCTTC	CAISGDSSSYNEQFF
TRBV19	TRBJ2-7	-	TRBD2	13	TGTGCCAGTAGGCCCCGGGGGGGCGACGAGCAGTACTTC	CASRPRGGDEQYF
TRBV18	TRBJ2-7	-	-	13	TGTGCCAGCTCACCAGGCAGGGACTACGAGCAGTACTTC	CASSPGRDYEQYF
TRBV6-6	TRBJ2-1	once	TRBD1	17	TGTGCCAGCAGTCACGACCTCCCAGGGGGCGCTGGGAATGAGCAGTTCTTC	CASSHDLPGGAGNEQFF
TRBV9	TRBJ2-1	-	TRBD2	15	TGTGCCAGCAGCGCTAGCGGGTCCTCCTACAATGAGCAGTTCTTC	CASSASGSSYNEQFF